This TCR beta chain was recorded in a study of Tregs in tolerant kidney transplant recipients. Generated by immunoSEQ multiplex PCR, the TCRdb table keeps only in-frame clones and is missing some. The table shows fewer than 100,000 clones, with more than 85% occurring only once. The starting material was CD4+ T cells from blood, obtained before the transplant. This receptor was taken from a human donor who received a combined kidney and bone marrow transplant.

CDR3 residues: CASARDRGSYEQYF. The CDR3 DNA follows: TGTGCCAGCGCCCGGGACAGGGGGTCCTACGAGCAGTACTTC. This chain joins TRBV6-5 and TRBJ2-7; 11 bases fit TRBD1. The CDR3 extends over 14 amino acids. V gave up 8 bases and J gave up 1 base; unmatched junction bases: 4. CDR1 is MNHEY, CDR2 SVGAGI, per germline.